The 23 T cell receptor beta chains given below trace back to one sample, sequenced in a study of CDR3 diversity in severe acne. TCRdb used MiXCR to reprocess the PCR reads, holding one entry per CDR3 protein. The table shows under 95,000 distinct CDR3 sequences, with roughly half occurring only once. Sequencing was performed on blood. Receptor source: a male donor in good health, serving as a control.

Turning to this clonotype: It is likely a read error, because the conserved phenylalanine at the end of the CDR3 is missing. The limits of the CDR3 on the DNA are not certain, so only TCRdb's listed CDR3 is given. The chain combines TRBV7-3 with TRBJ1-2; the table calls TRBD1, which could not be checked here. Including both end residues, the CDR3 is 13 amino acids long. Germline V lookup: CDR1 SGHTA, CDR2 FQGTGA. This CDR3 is CPSSPDRDYGYTC.

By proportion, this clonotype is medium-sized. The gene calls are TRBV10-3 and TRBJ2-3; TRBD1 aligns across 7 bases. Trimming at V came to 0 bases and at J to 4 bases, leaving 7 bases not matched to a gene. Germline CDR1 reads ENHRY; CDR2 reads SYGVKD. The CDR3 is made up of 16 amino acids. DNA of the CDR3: TGTGCCATCAGTGAGTCGACAGGGTCGGTCGCAGATACGCAGTATTTT. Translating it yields CAISESTGSVADTQYF.

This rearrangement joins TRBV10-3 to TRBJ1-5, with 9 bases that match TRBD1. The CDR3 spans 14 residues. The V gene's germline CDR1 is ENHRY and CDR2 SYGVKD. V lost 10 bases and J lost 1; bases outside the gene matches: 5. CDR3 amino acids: CATSDRGSNQPQHF. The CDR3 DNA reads TGTGCCACCTCGGACAGGGGAAGCAATCAGCCCCAGCATTTT.

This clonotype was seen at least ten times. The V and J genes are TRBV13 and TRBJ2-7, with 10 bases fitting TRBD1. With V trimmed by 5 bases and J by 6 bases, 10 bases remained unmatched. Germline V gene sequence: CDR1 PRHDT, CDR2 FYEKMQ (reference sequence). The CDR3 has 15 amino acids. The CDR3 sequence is CASSLGGTGVREQYF. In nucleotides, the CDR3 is TGTGCCAGCAGCCTCGGGGGGACAGGGGTGCGCGAGCAGTACTTC.

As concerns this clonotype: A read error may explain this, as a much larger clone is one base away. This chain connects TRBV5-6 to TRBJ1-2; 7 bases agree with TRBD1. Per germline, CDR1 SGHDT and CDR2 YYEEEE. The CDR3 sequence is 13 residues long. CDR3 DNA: TGTGCCAGCAGGCAGACAGGGACCTATGGCCACACCTTC. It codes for CASRQTGTYGHTF.

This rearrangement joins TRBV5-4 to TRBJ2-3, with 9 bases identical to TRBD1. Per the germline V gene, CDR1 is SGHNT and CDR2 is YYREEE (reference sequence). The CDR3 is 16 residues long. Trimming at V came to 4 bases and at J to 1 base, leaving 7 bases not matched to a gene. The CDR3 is CASSVGTGTGTDTQYF. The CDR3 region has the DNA TGTGCCAGCAGCGTCGGGACAGGGACCGGCACAGATACGCAGTATTTT.

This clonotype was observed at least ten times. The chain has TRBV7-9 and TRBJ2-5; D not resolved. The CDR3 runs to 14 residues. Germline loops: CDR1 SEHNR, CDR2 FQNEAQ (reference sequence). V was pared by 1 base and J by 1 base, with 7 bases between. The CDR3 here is CASSLVGSQETQYF. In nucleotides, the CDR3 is TGTGCCAGCAGCTTAGTGGGCAGCCAAGAGACCCAGTACTTC.

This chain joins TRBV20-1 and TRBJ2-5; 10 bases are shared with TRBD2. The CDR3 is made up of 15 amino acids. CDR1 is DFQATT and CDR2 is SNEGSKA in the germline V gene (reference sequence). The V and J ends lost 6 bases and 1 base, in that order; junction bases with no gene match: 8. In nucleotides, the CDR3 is TGCAGTGCGGTCCGGACTAGCGGTTTCCAAGAGACCCAGTACTTC. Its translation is CSAVRTSGFQETQYF.

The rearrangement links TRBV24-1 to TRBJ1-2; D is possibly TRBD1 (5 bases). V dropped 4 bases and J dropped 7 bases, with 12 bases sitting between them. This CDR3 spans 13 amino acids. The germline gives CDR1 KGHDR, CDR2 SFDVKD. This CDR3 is CATSDREGGGYTF. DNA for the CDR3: TGTGCCACCAGTGACAGGGAGGGCGGTGGCTACACCTTC.

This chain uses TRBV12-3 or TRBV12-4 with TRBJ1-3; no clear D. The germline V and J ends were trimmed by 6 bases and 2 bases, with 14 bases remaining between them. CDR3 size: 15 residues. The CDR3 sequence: CASSSDSIPGNTIYF. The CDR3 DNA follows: TGTGCCAGCAGCTCGGACTCTATACCTGGAAACACCATATATTTT.

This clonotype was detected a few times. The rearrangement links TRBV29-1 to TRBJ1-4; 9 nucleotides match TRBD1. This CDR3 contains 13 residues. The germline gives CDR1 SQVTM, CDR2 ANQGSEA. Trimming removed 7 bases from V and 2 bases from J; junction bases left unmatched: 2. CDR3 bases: TGCAGCGGAGGACAGGGGACTAATGAAAAACTGTTTTTT. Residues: CSGGQGTNEKLFF.

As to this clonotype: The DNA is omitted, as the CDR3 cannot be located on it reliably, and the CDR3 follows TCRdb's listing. The CDR3 loop is CASSFSSGNTIYFGQYNSPLHF. This chain links TRBV7-2 with TRBJ1-6; no DNA check was done on the table's D call, TRBD1. The CDR3 length equals 22 residues, ends included. CDR1 is SGHTA, CDR2 FQGNSA, per germline.

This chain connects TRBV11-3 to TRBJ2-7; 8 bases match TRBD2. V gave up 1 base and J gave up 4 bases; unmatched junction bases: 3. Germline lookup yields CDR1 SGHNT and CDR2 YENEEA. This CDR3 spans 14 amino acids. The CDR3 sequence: CASSLALAGYEQYF. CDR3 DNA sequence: TGTGCCAGCAGCTTAGCCCTAGCGGGTTACGAGCAGTACTTC.

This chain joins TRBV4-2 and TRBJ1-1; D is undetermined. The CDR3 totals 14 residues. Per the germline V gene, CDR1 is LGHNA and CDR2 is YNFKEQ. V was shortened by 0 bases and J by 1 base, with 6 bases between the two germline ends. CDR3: CASSQEGANTEAFF. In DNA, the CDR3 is TGTGCCAGCAGCCAAGAGGGAGCGAACACTGAAGCTTTCTTT.

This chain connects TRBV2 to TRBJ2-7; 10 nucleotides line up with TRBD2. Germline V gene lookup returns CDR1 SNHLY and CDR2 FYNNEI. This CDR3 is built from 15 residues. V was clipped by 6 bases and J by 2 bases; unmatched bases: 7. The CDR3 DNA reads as TGTGCCAGCAGAGATTTAGCGGGGGGCCCCTACGAGCAGTACTTC. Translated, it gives CASRDLAGGPYEQYF.

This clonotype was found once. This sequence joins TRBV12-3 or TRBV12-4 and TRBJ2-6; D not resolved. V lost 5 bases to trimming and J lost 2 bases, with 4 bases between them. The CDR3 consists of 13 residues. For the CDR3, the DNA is TGTGCCAGCAGTGTCGCTGGGGCCAACGTCCTGACTTTC. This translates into CASSVAGANVLTF.

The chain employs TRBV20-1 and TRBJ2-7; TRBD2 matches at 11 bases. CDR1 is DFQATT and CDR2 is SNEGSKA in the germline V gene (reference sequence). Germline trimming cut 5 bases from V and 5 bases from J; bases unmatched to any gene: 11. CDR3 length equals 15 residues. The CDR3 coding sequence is TGCAGTGCTTTATGGCCTAGCGGGGGGTCCCACGAGCAGTACTTC. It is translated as CSALWPSGGSHEQYF.

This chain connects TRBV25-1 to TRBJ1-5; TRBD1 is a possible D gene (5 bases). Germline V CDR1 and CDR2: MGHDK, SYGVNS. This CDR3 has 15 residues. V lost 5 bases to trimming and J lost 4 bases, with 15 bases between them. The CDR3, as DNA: TGTGCCAGCAGTTTAAGAAGGGGCATGAATCAGCCCCAGCATTTT. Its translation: CASSLRRGMNQPQHF.

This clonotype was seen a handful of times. The CDR3 DNA reads as TGTGCCAGCAGCTTTCGGAGTACTGAAGCTTTCTTT. This sequence encodes CASSFRSTEAFF. The chain couples TRBV7-9 to TRBJ1-1; D is ambiguous. The germline V gene encodes CDR1 SEHNR and CDR2 FQNEAQ (reference sequence). The CDR3 is made up of 12 amino acids. Deletions cut 3 bases from V and 5 bases from J, with 7 bases between. The variable domain in full, with the rest retrieved from reference TRBV7-9 and TRBJ1-1, is DTGVSQNPRHKITKRGQNVTFRCDPISEHNRLYWYRQTLGQGPEFLTYFQNEAQLEKSRLLSDRFSAERPKGSFSTLEIQRTEQGDSAMYLCASSFRSTEAFFGQGTRLTVV.

The DNA for the CDR3 is TGCAGTGACCCTCAGGGTGGGGATTCACCCCTCCACTTT. The encoded protein is CSDPQGGDSPLHF. The rearrangement joins TRBV20-1 to TRBJ1-6; TRBD1 might be the D (5 bases). Per the germline V gene, CDR1 is DFQATT and CDR2 is SNEGSKA (reference sequence). This CDR3 comprises 13 residues. V shed 7 bases and J shed 8 bases, with 15 bases lying between them.

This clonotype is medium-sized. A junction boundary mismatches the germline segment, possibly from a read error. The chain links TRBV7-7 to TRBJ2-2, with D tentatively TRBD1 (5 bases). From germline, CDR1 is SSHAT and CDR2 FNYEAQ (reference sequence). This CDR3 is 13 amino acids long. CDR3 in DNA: TGTGCTAGCAGCTCCCAGGGTACCGGGGAGCTGTTTTTT. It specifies CASSSQGTGELFF. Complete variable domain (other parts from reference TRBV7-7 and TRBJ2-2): GAGVSQSPRYKVTKRGQDVTLRCDPISSHATLYWYQQALGQGPEFLTYFNYEAQPDKSGLPSDRFSAERPEGSISTLTIQRTEQRDSAMYRCASSSQGTGELFFGEGSRLTVL.

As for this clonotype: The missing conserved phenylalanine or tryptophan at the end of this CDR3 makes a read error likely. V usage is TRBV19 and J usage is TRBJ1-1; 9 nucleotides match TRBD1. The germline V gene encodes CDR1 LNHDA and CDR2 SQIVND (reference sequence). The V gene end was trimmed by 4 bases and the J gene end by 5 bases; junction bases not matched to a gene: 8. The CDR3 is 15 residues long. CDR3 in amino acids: CASSRRDRVRTEAFL. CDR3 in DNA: TGTGCCAGTAGTAGAAGGGACAGGGTGAGGACTGAAGCTTTCCTT.

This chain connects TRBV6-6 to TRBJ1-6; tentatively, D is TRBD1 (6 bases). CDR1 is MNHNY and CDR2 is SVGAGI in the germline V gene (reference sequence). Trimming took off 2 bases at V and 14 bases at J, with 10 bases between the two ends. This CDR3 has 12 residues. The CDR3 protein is CASSYTGQTLHF. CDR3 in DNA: TGTGCCAGCAGTTACACAGGGCAGACCCTCCACTTT.